This record concerns one T cell receptor (beta chain) sequence. Its target is unknown. These data are taken from a study of cytomegalovirus exposure and HLA in healthy donors. General study findings and limits: Later, an analysis found that TCR clusters from the first cohort tended to co-occur in the roughly 120 validation repertoires.

The assay was immunoSEQ multiplex PCR, and TCRdb's table has in-frame clones only and misses some. This table has some 220,000 clones, about 93% appearing once. Germline-derived CDR1 and CDR2 are MNHNS and SASEGT. The CDR3 has 16 amino acids. V dropped 4 bases and J dropped 3; count of bases not matched to a gene: 10. Source material: PBMCs. The receptor comes from a young woman in good health and CMV-seronegative. The chain has TRBV6-1 and TRBJ2-3; 7 positions match TRBD2. This CDR3 reads CASSALGLVSTDTQYF. The CDR3 DNA follows: TGTGCCAGCAGTGCCTTAGGACTAGTGTCGACAGATACGCAGTATTTT.